The source of this TCR beta chain is a study of identifying expanded T cells in peripheral blood. Notes on the study in general: Differentially abundant clones: roughly 1.2 between replicates, about 16 at approximately two weeks, 19 at four.

Collection occurred without any documented infections or immune events in donors. Of note for this clone: Its specificity is unknown.

The CDR3 has 13 residues. The V end was cut by 1 base, the J end by 8 bases, with 12 bases between. CDR1 and CDR2 (germline): SGHDT, YYEEEE. Produced via immunoSEQ multiplex PCR; TCRdb's table is partial and in-frame only. The top ten clones hold approximately 16% of a sample with approximately 110,000 clones, 80% to 90% of them seen once. J is TRBJ1-2 and V is TRBV5-6; D is uncertain. The receptor's source is a person between 18 and 69 years old in good health. The sequenced material came from blood. CDR3 loop: CASSLPEIRGYTF. The CDR3 DNA reads TGTGCCAGCAGCTTGCCCGAGATCCGCGGCTACACCTTC. The full variable domain, in which reference TRBV5-6 and TRBJ1-2 provide the parts outside the CDR3, is DAGVTQSPTHLIKTRGQQVTLRCSPKSGHDTVSWYQQALGQGPQFIFQYYEEEERQRGNFPDRFSGHQFPNYSSELNVNALLLGDSALYLCASSLPEIRGYTFGSGTRLTVV.